The TCR beta chain under discussion was sequenced for a study of long-term antiretroviral therapy in people with HIV. Run at survey level, the immunoSEQ assay was version v3.0. Repertoires were generated with immunoSEQ multiplex PCR, while TCRdb's copy carries only in-frame clones and drops some. The sample carries tens of thousands of clones, approximately 96% recorded once. Comments on this clone: What it recognizes is unknown.

Notes on the study in general: Adherence to ART, viral resistance and therapy changes lacked any data.

The CDR3 consists of 16 residues. The V and J ends lost 4 bases and 2 bases respectively, with 18 bases between them. The germline gives CDR1 MGHRA, CDR2 YSYEKL. Specimen: unsorted PBMCs, collected roughly 6.4 years after starting antiretroviral therapy. V and J are TRBV4-1 and TRBJ2-7; possibly TRBD2 for D (5 bases). The receptor's source is a man aged 25-40 years with HIV. The chain's CDR3 is CASSLMGVLTPYEQYF. The CDR3 DNA reads TGCGCCAGCAGCCTCATGGGAGTCTTGACCCCCTACGAGCAGTACTTC.